Each of the 15 T cell receptor beta chains below was sequenced from the same sample in a study of CD8 T cells in Susac syndrome. An amount of RNA that ranged from about 0.45 to 1 ug was reverse transcribed with random hexamers. TCRdb reanalysed the immunoSEQ multiplex PCR reads using MiXCR and keeps one entry per CDR3 protein. The table lists 95,000 to 150,000 distinct CDR3 sequences, 85% to 95% of them singletons. The sequencing sample was made of CD8+ T cells from PBMCs. These receptors came from a human donor with Susac syndrome.

The chain couples TRBV7-9 to TRBJ1-1; D ambiguous. Germline V gene data show CDR1 as SEHNR and CDR2 as FQNEAQ (reference sequence). V was trimmed by 5 bases and J by 11 bases, leaving 15 bases between them. This CDR3 has 12 amino acids. The DNA of the CDR3 is TGTGCCAGCAGCCCCGAGGGTCTTGGTGCTTTCTTT. Amino acid sequence: CASSPEGLGAFF.

The rearrangement uses TRBV29-1 and TRBJ2-3; 11 bases align to TRBD2. This CDR3 is built from 14 residues. Germline V gene data show CDR1 as SQVTM and CDR2 as ANQGSEA. After removal of 4 bases from V and 4 bases from J, the junction contained 4 bases not matched to a gene. CDR3: CSVVAGGPPDTQYF. CDR3 coding DNA: TGCAGCGTTGTAGCGGGGGGGCCCCCAGATACGCAGTATTTT.

This rearrangement joins TRBV27 to TRBJ2-5, with D unclear. The CDR3 covers 14 residues. V shed 1 base and J shed 2 bases, with 8 bases lying between them. Germline CDR1 MNHEY, CDR2 SMNVEV (reference sequence). The CDR3 region is CASSLWAEQETQYF. The CDR3 DNA reads TGTGCCAGCAGTTTATGGGCAGAACAAGAGACCCAGTACTTC.

The chain employs TRBV27 and TRBJ1-5, with D possibly TRBD1 on 6 matching bases. Germline V gene lookup returns CDR1 MNHEY and CDR2 SMNVEV (reference sequence). CDR3 length: 14 residues. V shed 3 bases and J shed 3 bases, with 9 bases lying between them. DNA of the CDR3: TGTGCCAGCAGTTTGAGGGGGATCAATCAGCCCCAGCATTTT. Its translation: CASSLRGINQPQHF.

The V call is TRBV29-1, the J call TRBJ1-1; D gene ambiguous. V was pared by 4 bases and J by 7 bases, with 13 bases between. The CDR3 extends over 12 amino acids. The germline CDR1 and CDR2 sequences are SQVTM and ANQGSEA. CDR3 in amino acids: CSVALEGGEAFF. CDR3 nucleotides: TGCAGCGTTGCTTTAGAGGGCGGTGAAGCTTTCTTT.

The chain carries TRBV29-1 and TRBJ2-7, with D hard to call. This CDR3 is built from 13 residues. V gave up 1 base and J gave up 6 bases, with 13 bases separating them. Per germline, CDR1 SQVTM and CDR2 ANQGSEA. The CDR3 protein is CSVEVRSIGEQYF. DNA of the CDR3: TGCAGCGTTGAAGTCAGGAGCATTGGCGAGCAGTACTTC.

V usage is TRBV29-1 and J usage is TRBJ2-1; 10 nucleotides line up with TRBD2. This CDR3 region has 16 residues. V trimming: 0 bases; J trimming: 6 bases; junction bases outside the gene matches: 8. Germline values: CDR1 SQVTM, CDR2 ANQGSEA. CDR3 sequence reads: CSVEDLWASGGNEQFF. The CDR3 DNA sequence: TGCAGCGTTGAAGATCTTTGGGCTAGCGGGGGCAATGAGCAGTTCTTC.

V and J are TRBV11-2 and TRBJ2-7; tentatively, D is TRBD2 (6 bases). There are 14 residues in the CDR3. CDR1 and CDR2 from the germline V gene are SGHAT and FQNNGV. V lost 2 bases and J lost 5, with 13 bases in between. The CDR3 DNA follows: TGTGCCAGCAGCTTACGGGGAGGATGGGACGAGCAGTACTTC. This encodes CASSLRGGWDEQYF.

V usage is TRBV29-1 and J usage is TRBJ2-7; D perhaps matches TRBD1 (5 bases). This CDR3 region has 13 residues. Germline V CDR1 and CDR2: SQVTM, ANQGSEA. The CDR3 loop reads CSFGGAHSYEQYF. The CDR3 DNA follows: TGCAGTTTCGGTGGGGCACACTCCTACGAGCAGTACTTC.

The V call is TRBV2, the J call TRBJ2-1; TRBD2 agrees at 7 bases. Germline-derived CDR1 and CDR2 are SNHLY and FYNNEI. The V and J ends lost 7 bases and 3 bases, in that order; junction bases with no gene match: 9. CDR3 length: 15 residues. This CDR3 is CASKREAGYYNEQFF. As DNA, the CDR3 is TGTGCCAGCAAGCGAGAAGCGGGGTACTACAATGAGCAGTTCTTC.

The chain couples TRBV20-1 to TRBJ2-1, with D unclear. Trimming cost V 3 bases and J 10 bases, with 10 bases left between them. The CDR3 runs to 11 residues. The germline CDR1 and CDR2 sequences are DFQATT and SNEGSKA (reference sequence). The CDR3 loop is CSARAGPEQFF. CDR3 sequence (DNA): TGCAGTGCTAGGGCTGGGCCCGAGCAGTTCTTC.

The chain uses TRBV4-1 and TRBJ2-7; D is undetermined. The CDR3 totals 15 residues. CDR1 MGHRA and CDR2 YSYEKL come from the germline V gene. V gave up 1 base and J gave up 0 bases, with 10 bases separating them. The CDR3 DNA is TGCGCCAGCAGCCAAGGCACAATGGGCTCCTACGAGCAGTACTTC. It codes for CASSQGTMGSYEQYF.

The V call is TRBV18, the J call TRBJ1-1, with no clear D. Per germline, CDR1 KGHSH and CDR2 LQKENI. V shed 2 bases and J shed 5 bases, with 6 bases lying between them. This CDR3 has 12 residues. The CDR3 DNA sequence: TGTGCCAGCTCACCAGGGAGGACTGAAGCTTTCTTT. This encodes CASSPGRTEAFF. The whole variable domain, filled in from reference TRBV18 and TRBJ1-1, reads NAGVMQNPRHLVRRRGQEARLRCSPMKGHSHVYWYRQLPEEGLKFMVYLQKENIIDESGMPKERFSAEFPKEGPSILRIQQVVRGDSAAYFCASSPGRTEAFFGQGTRLTVV.

This clonotype was found once. The CDR3 loop is CSALRAGTSTDTQYF. The CDR3 DNA is TGCAGTGCTTTACGAGCGGGGACTAGCACAGATACGCAGTATTTT. The chain is built from TRBV20-1 and TRBJ2-3, with 7 bases fitting TRBD2. V shed 5 bases, J shed 0 bases, and the junction held 8 bases outside the gene matches. CDR1 is DFQATT and CDR2 is SNEGSKA in the germline V gene (reference sequence). The CDR3 is 15 amino acids.

This chain uses TRBV7-8 with TRBJ2-7; D may match TRBD1 or TRBD2 (5 bases each). CDR1 is SGHVS and CDR2 is FQNEAQ in the germline V gene. The CDR3 consists of 13 residues. With 5 bases removed from V and 7 bases from J, the gap between germline ends came to 15 bases. The CDR3 reads CASSISGWGEQYF. The CDR3 DNA sequence: TGTGCCAGCAGCATATCAGGATGGGGGGAGCAGTACTTC.